The rows below give T cell receptor beta chains drawn from one sample of a study of regulatory T cells in long-lasting Graves disease. MiXCR, run by TCRdb on the multiplex PCR reads, gives a single entry per CDR3 protein. The data hold a few hundred thousand distinct CDR3 sequences, with roughly 13% observed a single time. This same sample was also taken into another study, of T cells in Graves' hyperthyroidism and ophthalmopathy.

This specimen was peripheral blood mononuclear cells (PBMCs), taken at new diagnosis, from a patient treated with antithyroid drugs. The receptors were gathered from a man in his thirties or forties with Graves disease. Both conserved end residues are part of each CDR3. Fields, in order: J gene, clone size, D gene, V gene, CDR3 DNA, CDR3 protein. A D gene is named only where the DNA matches it firmly. The size entry is marked missing in some rows and otherwise reads once, few, many or a size class.

j_gene: TRBJ2-2
abundance: many
d_gene: TRBD1
v_gene: TRBV2
CDR3nt: TGTGCCAGCGATATGGCAGGGGGCAACACCGGGGAGCTGTTTTTT
CDR3aa: CASDMAGGNTGELFF

j_gene: TRBJ1-5
abundance: few
d_gene: -
v_gene: TRBV10-1
CDR3nt: TGCGCCAGCAGCCACGGTTTCAATCAGCCCCAGCATTTT
CDR3aa: CASSHGFNQPQHF

j_gene: TRBJ2-2
abundance: -
d_gene: TRBD1
v_gene: TRBV18
CDR3nt: TGTGCCAGCTTCCTACAGGGGGCGAACACCGGGGAGCTGTTTTTT
CDR3aa: CASFLQGANTGELFF

j_gene: TRBJ1-4
abundance: once
d_gene: -
v_gene: TRBV2
CDR3nt: TGTGCCAGCAGTGAAAGTTCCAAGCGGGAAAAACTGTTTTTT
CDR3aa: CASSESSKREKLFF

j_gene: TRBJ2-7
abundance: -
d_gene: TRBD2
v_gene: TRBV7-2
CDR3nt: TGTGCCAGCAGTCTTCGACTAGCGGGAGGGTACGAGCAGTACTTC
CDR3aa: CASSLRLAGGYEQYF

j_gene: TRBJ2-5
abundance: few
d_gene: -
v_gene: TRBV30
CDR3nt: TGTGCCTGGAGTGGCCTCCAAGAGACCCAGTACTTC
CDR3aa: CAWSGLQETQYF

j_gene: TRBJ2-7
abundance: -
d_gene: -
v_gene: TRBV24-1
CDR3nt: TGTGCCACCAGTGATTCTGGACCCGAGAGAGCCTACGAGCAGTACTTC
CDR3aa: CATSDSGPERAYEQYF

j_gene: TRBJ2-1
abundance: -
d_gene: -
v_gene: TRBV29-1
CDR3nt: TGCAGCGTCTGGGGGCATATTAATGAGCAGTTCTTC
CDR3aa: CSVWGHINEQFF

j_gene: TRBJ1-1
abundance: many
d_gene: -
v_gene: TRBV5-1
CDR3nt: TGCGCCAGCAGCTTGGAATCCAGGAACACTGAAGCTTTCTTT
CDR3aa: CASSLESRNTEAFF

j_gene: TRBJ1-2
abundance: many
d_gene: -
v_gene: TRBV29-1
CDR3nt: TGCAGCGTTGAAGAGATCACAGGAACCAAGAACTATGGCTACACCTTC
CDR3aa: CSVEEITGTKNYGYTF

j_gene: TRBJ2-1
abundance: -
d_gene: -
v_gene: TRBV2
CDR3nt: TGTGCCAGCAGTACCAGGGGCGACAATGAGCAGTTCTTC
CDR3aa: CASSTRGDNEQFF

j_gene: TRBJ2-7
abundance: many
d_gene: TRBD2
v_gene: TRBV5-1
CDR3nt: TGCGCCAGCAGCTTGGGACGGGAGGCGAGAAACGAGCAGTACTTC
CDR3aa: CASSLGREARNEQYF

j_gene: TRBJ2-7
abundance: many
d_gene: TRBD2
v_gene: TRBV7-9
CDR3nt: TGTGCCAGCAGCTTAAATCTAGCGGGACGCTACGAGCAGTACTTC
CDR3aa: CASSLNLAGRYEQYF

j_gene: TRBJ2-3
abundance: many
d_gene: TRBD2
v_gene: TRBV6-1
CDR3nt: TGTGCCAGCAATCGGGCCGGGACTAGCTCAGATACGCAGTATTTT
CDR3aa: CASNRAGTSSDTQYF

j_gene: TRBJ1-2
abundance: few
d_gene: -
v_gene: TRBV30
CDR3nt: TGTGCCTGGAGTATGGAGGGTTCAGGTGGCTACACCTTC
CDR3aa: CAWSMEGSGGYTF

j_gene: TRBJ2-6
abundance: -
d_gene: -
v_gene: TRBV19
CDR3nt: TGTGCCAGTAGTAAGGAGGGGGCTGGGGCCAACGTCCTGACTTTC
CDR3aa: CASSKEGAGANVLTF

j_gene: TRBJ2-4
abundance: many
d_gene: -
v_gene: TRBV11-3
CDR3nt: TGTGCCAGCAGCCTCCCCGGGGCCACCTGCAACATTCAGTACTTC
CDR3aa: CASSLPGATCNIQYF

j_gene: TRBJ2-1
abundance: many
d_gene: -
v_gene: TRBV3-1
CDR3nt: TGTGCCAGCAGCCCCACCACTTTGCCCTACAATGAGCAGTTCTTC
CDR3aa: CASSPTTLPYNEQFF

j_gene: TRBJ1-1
abundance: many
d_gene: -
v_gene: TRBV15
CDR3nt: TGTGCCACCAGCAGAGATTATAGCGGGAACACTGAAGCTTTCTTT
CDR3aa: CATSRDYSGNTEAFF

j_gene: TRBJ2-1
abundance: many
d_gene: -
v_gene: TRBV7-9
CDR3nt: TGCGCCAGCAGCTTAGACAGCAATGAGCAGTTCTTC
CDR3aa: CASSLDSNEQFF

j_gene: TRBJ1-5
abundance: many
d_gene: TRBD1
v_gene: TRBV29-1
CDR3nt: TGCAGCGCTGATACTTCAGGGGGGCCCCAGCATTTT
CDR3aa: CSADTSGGPQHF

j_gene: TRBJ2-2
abundance: -
d_gene: TRBD2
v_gene: TRBV6-1
CDR3nt: TGTGCCAGCAGACCTAGCGGGAGGGCCGCCGGGAACACCGGGGAGCTGTTTTTT
CDR3aa: CASRPSGRAAGNTGELFF

j_gene: TRBJ2-5
abundance: -
d_gene: -
v_gene: TRBV20-1
CDR3nt: TGCAGTGCCTTGGGGGAAAAACTAGAGACCCAGTACTTC
CDR3aa: CSALGEKLETQYF

j_gene: TRBJ2-5
abundance: -
d_gene: TRBD1
v_gene: TRBV29-1
CDR3nt: TGCAGCGAGAGTACAGGGGGCGAAGAGACCCAGTACTTC
CDR3aa: CSESTGGEETQYF

j_gene: TRBJ2-3
abundance: few
d_gene: -
v_gene: TRBV3-1
CDR3nt: TGTGCCAGCAGCCAAGAGAGCAGAAACACAGATACGCAGTATTTT
CDR3aa: CASSQESRNTDTQYF

j_gene: TRBJ2-4
abundance: many
d_gene: -
v_gene: TRBV3-1
CDR3nt: TGTGCCAGCAGCCAAGTGGGGTCGGCCAAAAACATTCAGTACTTC
CDR3aa: CASSQVGSAKNIQYF

j_gene: TRBJ2-5
abundance: many
d_gene: -
v_gene: TRBV11-2
CDR3nt: TGTGCCAGCAGCTTGCCCGGGGAATGGAAGACCCAGTACTTC
CDR3aa: CASSLPGEWKTQYF

j_gene: TRBJ2-2
abundance: few
d_gene: -
v_gene: TRBV7-8
CDR3nt: TGTGCCAGCAGCTTAATCGGGGGAGACACCGGGGAGCTGTTTTTT
CDR3aa: CASSLIGGDTGELFF

j_gene: TRBJ2-2
abundance: -
d_gene: TRBD2
v_gene: TRBV7-3
CDR3nt: TGTGCCAGCAACAAAGGGGCGGGAGAAGTTAGCGGGGAGCTGTTTTTT
CDR3aa: CASNKGAGEVSGELFF

j_gene: TRBJ2-7
abundance: many
d_gene: -
v_gene: TRBV6-5
CDR3nt: TGTGCCAGCAGTTCAGGGTACACCTACGAGCAGTACTTC
CDR3aa: CASSSGYTYEQYF

j_gene: TRBJ1-2
abundance: few
d_gene: -
v_gene: TRBV5-1
CDR3nt: TGCGCCAGCAGCTTGGTGGGCAGGTACATTCCCTATGGCTACACCTTC
CDR3aa: CASSLVGRYIPYGYTF

j_gene: TRBJ1-5
abundance: many
d_gene: -
v_gene: TRBV19
CDR3nt: TGTGCCAGTCGGCCAACCGGGACTGACGTTAGGCAGCCCCAGCATTTT
CDR3aa: CASRPTGTDVRQPQHF

j_gene: TRBJ2-3
abundance: many
d_gene: -
v_gene: TRBV30
CDR3nt: TGTGCCTGGAGCCTATCTCCAGATACGCAGTATTTT
CDR3aa: CAWSLSPDTQYF

j_gene: TRBJ2-1
abundance: many
d_gene: TRBD2
v_gene: TRBV28
CDR3nt: TGTGCCAGCAGTTTCCCGAGAAGGGGACTAGCGGGAGGCCCCTCCTACAATGAGCAGTTCTTC
CDR3aa: CASSFPRRGLAGGPSYNEQFF

j_gene: TRBJ2-7
abundance: -
d_gene: -
v_gene: TRBV5-4
CDR3nt: TGTGCCAGCAGCTTGCCTCGCTCCGAGCAGTACTTC
CDR3aa: CASSLPRSEQYF

j_gene: TRBJ1-1
abundance: -
d_gene: TRBD1
v_gene: TRBV5-4
CDR3nt: TGTGCCAGCAGCTTTCGACAGGGAAGAACTGAAGCTTTCTTT
CDR3aa: CASSFRQGRTEAFF

j_gene: TRBJ1-1
abundance: many
d_gene: -
v_gene: TRBV5-5
CDR3nt: TGTGCCAGCAGCTTAACCCGGGGGAATGGTGGGGAAGCTTTCTTT
CDR3aa: CASSLTRGNGGEAFF

j_gene: TRBJ2-5
abundance: many
d_gene: -
v_gene: TRBV2
CDR3nt: TGTGCCGGGCGGGACGGCCGCTTTGTGACCCAGTACTTC
CDR3aa: CAGRDGRFVTQYF

j_gene: TRBJ1-4
abundance: few
d_gene: -
v_gene: TRBV19
CDR3nt: TGTGCCAGTAGTATATCGGTCGCAACTAATGAAAAACTGTTTTTT
CDR3aa: CASSISVATNEKLFF

j_gene: TRBJ1-3
abundance: -
d_gene: -
v_gene: TRBV29-1
CDR3nt: TGCAGCGTTGAGGGGCCCTATCCCGGAGGAAACACCATATATTTT
CDR3aa: CSVEGPYPGGNTIYF

j_gene: TRBJ1-4
abundance: -
d_gene: -
v_gene: TRBV5-1
CDR3nt: TGCGCCAGCAGCTTGGTGGGGGAGACCGAACCTAATGAAGAACTGTTTTTT
CDR3aa: CASSLVGETEPNEELFF

j_gene: TRBJ1-6
abundance: many
d_gene: TRBD1
v_gene: TRBV12-3/TRBV12-4
CDR3nt: TGTGCCAGCAGTACGACAGGGCGGGGTTCACCCCTCCACTTT
CDR3aa: CASSTTGRGSPLHF

j_gene: TRBJ1-1
abundance: many
d_gene: TRBD1
v_gene: TRBV10-2
CDR3nt: TGCGCCAGCGCAACCCAGGGACAGGCGGCTGAAGCTTTCTTT
CDR3aa: CASATQGQAAEAFF

j_gene: TRBJ1-4
abundance: few
d_gene: -
v_gene: TRBV24-1
CDR3nt: TGTGCCACCAGTGACGGGGCGGGGTCTCCGGATGAAAAACTGTTTTTT
CDR3aa: CATSDGAGSPDEKLFF

j_gene: TRBJ1-5
abundance: many
d_gene: TRBD1
v_gene: TRBV6-5
CDR3nt: TGTGCCAGCAGTTACGACAAAGAGACAGGGCGGAATCAGCCCCAGCATTTT
CDR3aa: CASSYDKETGRNQPQHF

j_gene: TRBJ1-1
abundance: -
d_gene: -
v_gene: TRBV25-1
CDR3nt: TGTGCCAGCAGTGACCGGCAAAGGAACACTGAAGCTTTCTTT
CDR3aa: CASSDRQRNTEAFF

j_gene: TRBJ2-1
abundance: many
d_gene: -
v_gene: TRBV24-1
CDR3nt: TGTGCCACCAGGAGCGGGCCCAGGAATGAGCAGTTCTTC
CDR3aa: CATRSGPRNEQFF

j_gene: TRBJ1-5
abundance: many
d_gene: -
v_gene: TRBV6-1
CDR3nt: TGTGCCAGCAGTGGCCCTTTGACAGCTCAGCCCCAGCATTTT
CDR3aa: CASSGPLTAQPQHF